This T cell receptor beta chain was captured by sequencing in a study of blood T cell repertoires in COVID-19. The CDR3 contains 14 residues. Germline V gives CDR1 SNHLY, CDR2 FYNNEI. With 5 bases clipped from V and 8 bases from J, the junction kept 5 bases outside the gene matches. Cohort 3 donors counted as recovered after two negative PCRs, clearance, or resolved symptoms. Sequencing used immunoSEQ multiplex PCR; TCRdb keeps in-frame clones, though not all of them. The data hold hundreds of thousands of clones, with 85% to 90% observed a single time. The J gene is TRBJ1-4, the V gene TRBV2, with TRBD1 matching 10 bases. The sequenced sample was PBMCs or T cells enriched from blood (not recorded which). This TCR derives from a man between 40 and 49 years old who had recovered from COVID-19. The CDR3 here is CASSRQGAREKLFF. The CDR3 DNA reads as TGTGCCAGCAGTCGACAGGGGGCACGAGAAAAACTGTTTTTT.